The table lists the clone carrying this T cell receptor (beta chain) with many counts. Its antigen is currently unknown. The entry originates in a study of T cell repertoires in cytomegalovirus infection. On the study more broadly: Matching HLA type and CMV infection were both indicated by public TCR beta signatures.

CDR1 MDHEN and CDR2 SYDVKM come from the germline V gene. This CDR3 comprises 15 residues. Trimming cost V 3 bases and J 0 bases; bases outside gene matches: 3. TCRdb re-analysed the reads in MiXCR, keeping a single row per CDR3 protein. Of some 600,000 distinct CDR3 sequences listed, less than 25% are singletons. Study-wide results and caveats: Using cumulative public TCR beta family frequency, the authors identified those who carried CMV together with the relevant HLA. CMV-specific HLA-C-restricted TCR beta clonotypes dominated the ex vivo response.

This chain connects TRBV28 to TRBJ2-5; 8 bases are a match to TRBD1. Input material: CD8+ T cells from PBMCs. The TCR comes from a human donor in good health (CMV status not recorded). Some clones in this sample may be carry-over from other donors' samples. The CDR3 loop is CASSLWTGNQETQYF. The CDR3 DNA reads TGTGCCAGCAGTTTGTGGACAGGGAACCAAGAGACCCAGTACTTC.